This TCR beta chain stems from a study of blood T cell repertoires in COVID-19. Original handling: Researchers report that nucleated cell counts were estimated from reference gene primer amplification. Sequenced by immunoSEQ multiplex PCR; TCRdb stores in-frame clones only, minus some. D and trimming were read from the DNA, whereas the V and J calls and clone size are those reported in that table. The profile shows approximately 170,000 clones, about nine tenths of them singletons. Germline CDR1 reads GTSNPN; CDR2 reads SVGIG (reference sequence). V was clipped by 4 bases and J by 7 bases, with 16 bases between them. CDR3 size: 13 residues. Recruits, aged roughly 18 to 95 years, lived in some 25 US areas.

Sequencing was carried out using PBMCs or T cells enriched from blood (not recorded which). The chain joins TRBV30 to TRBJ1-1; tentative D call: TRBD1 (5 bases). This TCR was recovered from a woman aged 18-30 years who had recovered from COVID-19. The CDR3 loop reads CAWNGIRGSEAFF. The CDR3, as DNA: TGTGCCTGGAACGGTATAAGGGGCAGTGAAGCTTTCTTT.